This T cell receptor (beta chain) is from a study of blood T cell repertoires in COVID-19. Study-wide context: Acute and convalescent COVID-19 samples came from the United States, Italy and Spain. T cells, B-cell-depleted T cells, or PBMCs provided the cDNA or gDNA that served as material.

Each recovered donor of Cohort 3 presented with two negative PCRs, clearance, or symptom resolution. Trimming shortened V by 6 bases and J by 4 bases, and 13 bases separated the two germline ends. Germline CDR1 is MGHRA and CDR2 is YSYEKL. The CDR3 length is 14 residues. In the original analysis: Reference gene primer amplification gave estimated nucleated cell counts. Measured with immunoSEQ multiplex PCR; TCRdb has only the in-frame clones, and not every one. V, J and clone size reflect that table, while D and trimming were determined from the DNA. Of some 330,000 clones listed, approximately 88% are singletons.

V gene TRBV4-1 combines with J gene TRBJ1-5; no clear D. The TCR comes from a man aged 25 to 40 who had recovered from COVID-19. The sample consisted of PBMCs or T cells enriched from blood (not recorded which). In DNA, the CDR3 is TGCGCCAGCAGGCCGCCGGGTACTAATCAGCCCCAGCATTTT. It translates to CASRPPGTNQPQHF.